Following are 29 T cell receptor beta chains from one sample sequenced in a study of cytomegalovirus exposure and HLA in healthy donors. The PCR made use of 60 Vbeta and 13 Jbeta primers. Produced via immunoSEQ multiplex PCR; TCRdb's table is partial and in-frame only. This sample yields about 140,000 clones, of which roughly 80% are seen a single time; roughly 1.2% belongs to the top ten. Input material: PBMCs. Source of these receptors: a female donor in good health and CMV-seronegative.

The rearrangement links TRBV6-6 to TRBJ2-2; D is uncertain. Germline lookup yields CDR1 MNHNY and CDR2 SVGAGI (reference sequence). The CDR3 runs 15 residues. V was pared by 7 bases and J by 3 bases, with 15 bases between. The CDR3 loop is CASKLRVDDTGELFF. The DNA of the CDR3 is TGTGCCAGCAAGTTACGGGTGGATGACACCGGGGAGCTGTTTTTT.

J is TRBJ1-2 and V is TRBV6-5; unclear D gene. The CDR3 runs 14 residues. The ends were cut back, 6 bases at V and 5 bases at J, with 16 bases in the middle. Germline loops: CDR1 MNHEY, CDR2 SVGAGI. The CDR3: CASSQLQSEYGYTF. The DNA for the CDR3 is TGTGCCAGCAGCCAACTCCAGAGCGAGTATGGCTACACCTTC.

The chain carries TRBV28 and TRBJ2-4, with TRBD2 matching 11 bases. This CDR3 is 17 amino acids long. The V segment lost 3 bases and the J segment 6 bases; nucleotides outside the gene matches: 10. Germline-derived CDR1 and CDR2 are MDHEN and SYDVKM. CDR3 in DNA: TGTGCCAGCAGTTTCCTGGGGACTAGCGGCTATCCAAACATTCAGTACTTC. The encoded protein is CASSFLGTSGYPNIQYF.

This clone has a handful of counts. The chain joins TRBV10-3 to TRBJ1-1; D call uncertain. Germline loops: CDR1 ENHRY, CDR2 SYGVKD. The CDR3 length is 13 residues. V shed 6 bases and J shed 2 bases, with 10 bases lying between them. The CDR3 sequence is CAIRRIVNTEAFF. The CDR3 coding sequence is TGTGCCATCAGGCGAATAGTAAACACTGAAGCTTTCTTT.

Written as DNA, the CDR3 is TGTGCCAGCAGTGCCCGGAGCAGCCTTACAGGGGACGAGCAGTACTTC. Translated: CASSARSSLTGDEQYF. This chain uses TRBV6-1 with TRBJ2-7; 7 bases map to TRBD1. Germline V gene data show CDR1 as MNHNS and CDR2 as SASEGT. V lost 4 bases and J lost 5; bases outside the gene matches: 14. The CDR3 length is 16 residues.

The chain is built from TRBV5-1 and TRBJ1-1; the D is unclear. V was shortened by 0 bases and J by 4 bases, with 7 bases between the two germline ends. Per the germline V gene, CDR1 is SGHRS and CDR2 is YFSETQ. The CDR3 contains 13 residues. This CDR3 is CASSLEQSTEAFF. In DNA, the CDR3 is TGCGCCAGCAGCTTGGAACAAAGCACTGAAGCTTTCTTT.

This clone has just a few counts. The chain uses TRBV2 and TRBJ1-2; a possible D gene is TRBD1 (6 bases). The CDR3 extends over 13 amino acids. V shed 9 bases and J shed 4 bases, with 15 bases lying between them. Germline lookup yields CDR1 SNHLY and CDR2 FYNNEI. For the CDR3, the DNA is TGTGCCAGGACTACAGGGCTCAGCTATGGCTACACCTTC. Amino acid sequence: CARTTGLSYGYTF.

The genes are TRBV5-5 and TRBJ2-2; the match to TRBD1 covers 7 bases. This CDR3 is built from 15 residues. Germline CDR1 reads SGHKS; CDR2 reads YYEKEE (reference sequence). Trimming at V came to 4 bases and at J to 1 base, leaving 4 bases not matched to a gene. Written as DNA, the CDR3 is TGTGCCAGCAGCCTCTGGACAGGGAACACCGGGGAGCTGTTTTTT. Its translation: CASSLWTGNTGELFF.

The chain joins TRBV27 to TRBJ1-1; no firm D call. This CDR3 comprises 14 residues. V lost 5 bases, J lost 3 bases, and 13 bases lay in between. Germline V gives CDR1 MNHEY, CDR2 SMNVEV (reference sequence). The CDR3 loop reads CASSPSSQHTEAFF. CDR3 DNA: TGTGCCAGCAGTCCGTCTAGCCAACACACTGAAGCTTTCTTT.

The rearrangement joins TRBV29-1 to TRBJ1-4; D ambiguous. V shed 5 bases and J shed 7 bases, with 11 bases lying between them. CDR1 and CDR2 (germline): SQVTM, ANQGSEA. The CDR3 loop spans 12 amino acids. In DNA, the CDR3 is TGCAGCGTTATCCCCTCGGGTGAAAAACTGTTTTTT. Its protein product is CSVIPSGEKLFF. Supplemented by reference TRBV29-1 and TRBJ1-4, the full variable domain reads SAVISQKPSRDICQRGTSLTIQCQVDSQVTMMFWYRQQPGQSLTLIATANQGSEATYESGFVIDKFPISRPNLTFSTLTVSNMSPEDSSIYLCSVIPSGEKLFFGSGTQLSVL.

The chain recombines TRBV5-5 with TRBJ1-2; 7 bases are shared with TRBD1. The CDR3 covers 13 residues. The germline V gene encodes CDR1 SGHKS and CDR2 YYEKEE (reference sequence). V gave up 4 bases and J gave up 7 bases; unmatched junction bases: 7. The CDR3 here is CASSVRQGLGYTF. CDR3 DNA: TGTGCCAGCAGCGTTCGACAGGGTCTTGGCTACACCTTC. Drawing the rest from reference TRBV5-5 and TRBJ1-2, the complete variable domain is DAGVTQSPTHLIKTRGQQVTLRCSPISGHKSVSWYQQVLGQGPQFIFQYYEKEERGRGNFPDRFSARQFPNYSSELNVNALLLGDSALYLCASSVRQGLGYTFGSGTRLTVV.

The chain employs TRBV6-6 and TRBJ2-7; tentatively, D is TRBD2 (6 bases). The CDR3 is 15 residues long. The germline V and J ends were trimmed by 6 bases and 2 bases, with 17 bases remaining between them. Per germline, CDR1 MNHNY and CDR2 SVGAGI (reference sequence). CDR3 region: CASRTTGLETYEQYF. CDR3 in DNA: TGTGCCAGCAGAACAACGGGACTTGAAACCTACGAGCAGTACTTC.

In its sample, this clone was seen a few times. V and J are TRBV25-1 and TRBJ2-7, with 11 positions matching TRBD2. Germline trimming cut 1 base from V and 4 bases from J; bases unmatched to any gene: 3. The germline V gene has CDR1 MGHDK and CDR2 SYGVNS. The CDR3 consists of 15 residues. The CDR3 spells CASSESASGRYEQYF. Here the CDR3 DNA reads TGTGCCAGCAGTGAATCAGCTAGCGGGAGGTACGAGCAGTACTTC.

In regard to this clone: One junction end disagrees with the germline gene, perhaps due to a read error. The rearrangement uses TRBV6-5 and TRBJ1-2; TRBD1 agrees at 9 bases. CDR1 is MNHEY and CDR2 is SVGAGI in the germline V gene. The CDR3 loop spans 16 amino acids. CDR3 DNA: TGTGCCAGCAGTTACTCAACAGGGGGCGCGGGCTATGGCCACACCTTC. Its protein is CASSYSTGGAGYGHTF.

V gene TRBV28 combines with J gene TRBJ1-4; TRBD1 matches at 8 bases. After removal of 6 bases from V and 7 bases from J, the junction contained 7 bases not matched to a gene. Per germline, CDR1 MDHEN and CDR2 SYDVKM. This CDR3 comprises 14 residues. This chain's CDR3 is CASSLDRVIEKLFF. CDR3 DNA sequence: TGTGCCAGCAGCCTGGACAGGGTGATTGAAAAACTGTTTTTT.

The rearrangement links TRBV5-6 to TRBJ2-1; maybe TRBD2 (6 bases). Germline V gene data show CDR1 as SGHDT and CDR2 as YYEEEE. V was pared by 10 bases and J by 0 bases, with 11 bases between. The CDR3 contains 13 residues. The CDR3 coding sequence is TGTGCCGGGAGGACCAGCTCCTACAATGAGCAGTTCTTC. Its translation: CAGRTSSYNEQFF.

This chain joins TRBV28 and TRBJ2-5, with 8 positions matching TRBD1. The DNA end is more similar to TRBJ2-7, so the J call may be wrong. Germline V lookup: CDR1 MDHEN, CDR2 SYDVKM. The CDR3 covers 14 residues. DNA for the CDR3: TGTGCCAGCAGTTTATTACAGGGGGCCTACGAGCAGTACTTC. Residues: CASSLLQGAYEQYF.

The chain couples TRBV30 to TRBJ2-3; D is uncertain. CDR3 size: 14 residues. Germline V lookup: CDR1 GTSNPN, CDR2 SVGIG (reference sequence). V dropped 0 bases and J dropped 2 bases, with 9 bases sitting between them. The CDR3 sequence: CAWSVDGHTDTQYF. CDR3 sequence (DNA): TGTGCCTGGAGTGTAGATGGGCACACAGATACGCAGTATTTT.

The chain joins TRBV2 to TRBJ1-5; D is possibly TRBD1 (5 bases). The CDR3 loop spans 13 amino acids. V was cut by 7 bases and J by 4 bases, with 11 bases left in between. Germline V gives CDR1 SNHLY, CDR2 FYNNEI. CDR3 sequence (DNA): TGTGCCAGCAATTACGGGGGAAATCAGCCCCAGCATTTT. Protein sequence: CASNYGGNQPQHF.

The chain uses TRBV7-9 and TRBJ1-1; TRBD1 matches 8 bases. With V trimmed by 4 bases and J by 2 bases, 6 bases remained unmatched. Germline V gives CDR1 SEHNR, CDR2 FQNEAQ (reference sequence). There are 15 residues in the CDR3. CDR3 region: CASSSRDRTNTEAFF. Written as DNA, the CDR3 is TGTGCCAGCAGCTCCCGGGACAGGACAAACACTGAAGCTTTCTTT.

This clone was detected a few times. CDR3 DNA: TGTGCCAGCAGTTTACCCCCTCCGGGACTAGCGGGAGGGGGCTTGGGCACAGATACGCAGTATTTT. Residues: CASSLPPPGLAGGGLGTDTQYF. The chain carries TRBV28 and TRBJ2-3, with 16 nucleotides matching TRBD2. Germline CDR1 reads MDHEN; CDR2 reads SYDVKM. With V trimmed by 2 bases and J by 1 base, 15 bases remained unmatched. This CDR3 spans 22 amino acids. Full variable domain (missing parts from reference TRBV28 and TRBJ2-3): DVKVTQSSRYLVKRTGEKVFLECVQDMDHENMFWYRQDPGLGLRLIYFSYDVKMKEKGDIPEGYSVSREKKERFSLILESASTNQTSMYLCASSLPPPGLAGGGLGTDTQYFGPGTRLTVL.

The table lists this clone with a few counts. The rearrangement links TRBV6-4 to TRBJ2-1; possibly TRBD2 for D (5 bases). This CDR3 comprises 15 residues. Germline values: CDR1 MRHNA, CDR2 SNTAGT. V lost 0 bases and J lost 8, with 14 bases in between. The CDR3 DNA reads TGTGCCAGCAGTGACTCCCACGAGGGCTTAGATGAGCAGTTCTTC. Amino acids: CASSDSHEGLDEQFF.

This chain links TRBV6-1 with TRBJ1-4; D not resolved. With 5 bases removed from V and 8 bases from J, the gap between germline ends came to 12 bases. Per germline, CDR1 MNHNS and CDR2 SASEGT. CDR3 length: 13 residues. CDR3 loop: CASSLREDEKLFF. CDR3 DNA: TGTGCCAGCAGTCTTCGGGAGGACGAAAAACTGTTTTTT.

The chain's CDR3 is CASSYEAGAYNEQFF. CDR3 coding DNA: TGTGCCAGCAGTTACGAAGCGGGGGCATACAATGAGCAGTTCTTC. The chain has TRBV6-5 and TRBJ2-1, with TRBD2 matching over 8 bases. V lost 2 bases, J lost 4 bases, and 4 bases stayed unmatched. Germline V lookup: CDR1 MNHEY, CDR2 SVGAGI. The CDR3 has 15 amino acids.

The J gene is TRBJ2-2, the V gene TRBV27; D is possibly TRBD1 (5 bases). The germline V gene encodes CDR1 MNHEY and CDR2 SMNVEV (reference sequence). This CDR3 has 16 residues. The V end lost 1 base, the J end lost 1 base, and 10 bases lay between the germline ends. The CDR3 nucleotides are TGTGCCAGCAGTTTATACGGACAAGGGAACACCGGGGAGCTGTTTTTT. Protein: CASSLYGQGNTGELFF.

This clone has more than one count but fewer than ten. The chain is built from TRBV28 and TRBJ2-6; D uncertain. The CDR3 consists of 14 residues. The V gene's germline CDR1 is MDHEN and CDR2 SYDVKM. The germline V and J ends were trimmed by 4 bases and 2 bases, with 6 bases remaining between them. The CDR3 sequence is CASSYPAGANVLTF. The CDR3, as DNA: TGTGCCAGCAGTTACCCAGCTGGGGCCAACGTCCTGACTTTC.

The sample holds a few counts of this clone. The chain's CDR3 is CASSPVDRAILNNEQFF. The CDR3 DNA follows: TGTGCCAGCAGCCCTGTAGACAGGGCAATCCTGAACAATGAGCAGTTCTTC. The chain couples TRBV5-6 to TRBJ2-1; 7 bases map to TRBD1. The CDR3 covers 17 residues. The trim removed 4 bases at V and 5 bases at J, leaving 15 bases unmatched. The germline gives CDR1 SGHDT, CDR2 YYEEEE.

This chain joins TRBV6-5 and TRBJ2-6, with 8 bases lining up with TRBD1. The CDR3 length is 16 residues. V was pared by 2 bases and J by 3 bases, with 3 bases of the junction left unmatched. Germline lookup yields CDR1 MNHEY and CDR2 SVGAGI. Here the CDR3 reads CASSYLGQGGANVLTF. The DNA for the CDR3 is TGTGCCAGCAGTTACCTCGGACAGGGTGGGGCCAACGTCCTGACTTTC.

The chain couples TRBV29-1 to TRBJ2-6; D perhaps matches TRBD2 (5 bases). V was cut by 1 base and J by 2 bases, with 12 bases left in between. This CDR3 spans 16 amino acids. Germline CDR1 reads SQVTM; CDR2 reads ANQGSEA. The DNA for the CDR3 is TGCAGCGTTGAAGTTGAAGGAGGAGCTGGGGCCAACGTCCTGACTTTC. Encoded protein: CSVEVEGGAGANVLTF. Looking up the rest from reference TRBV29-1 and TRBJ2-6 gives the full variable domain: SAVISQKPSRDICQRGTSLTIQCQVDSQVTMMFWYRQQPGQSLTLIATANQGSEATYESGFVIDKFPISRPNLTFSTLTVSNMSPEDSSIYLCSVEVEGGAGANVLTFGAGSRLTVL.